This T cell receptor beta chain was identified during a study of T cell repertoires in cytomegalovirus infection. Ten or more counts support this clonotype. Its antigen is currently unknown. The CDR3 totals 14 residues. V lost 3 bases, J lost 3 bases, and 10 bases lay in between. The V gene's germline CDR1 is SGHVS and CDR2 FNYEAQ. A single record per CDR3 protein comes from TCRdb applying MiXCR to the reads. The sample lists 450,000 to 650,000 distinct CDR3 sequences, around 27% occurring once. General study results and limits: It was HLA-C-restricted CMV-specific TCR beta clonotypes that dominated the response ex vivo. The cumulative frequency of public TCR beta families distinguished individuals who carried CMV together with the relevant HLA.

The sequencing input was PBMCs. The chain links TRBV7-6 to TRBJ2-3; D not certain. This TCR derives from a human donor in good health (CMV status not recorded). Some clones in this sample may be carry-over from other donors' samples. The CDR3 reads CASSFERITDTQYF. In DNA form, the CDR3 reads TGTGCCAGCAGCTTCGAACGGATAACAGATACGCAGTATTTT.